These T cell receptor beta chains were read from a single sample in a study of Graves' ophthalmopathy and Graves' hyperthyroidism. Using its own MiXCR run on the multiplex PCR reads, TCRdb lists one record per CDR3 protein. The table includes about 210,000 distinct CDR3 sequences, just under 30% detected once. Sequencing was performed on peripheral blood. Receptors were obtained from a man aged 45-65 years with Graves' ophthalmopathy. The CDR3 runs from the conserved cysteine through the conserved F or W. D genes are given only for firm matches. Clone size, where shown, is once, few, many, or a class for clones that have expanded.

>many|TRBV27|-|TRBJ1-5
CASSLISGGNQPQHF
TGTGCCAGCAGTTTAATATCGGGAGGCAATCAGCCCCAGCATTTT
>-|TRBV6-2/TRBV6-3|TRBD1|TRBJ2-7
CASTPGTGFSEQYF
TGTGCCAGCACCCCCGGGACAGGGTTCTCCGAGCAGTACTTC
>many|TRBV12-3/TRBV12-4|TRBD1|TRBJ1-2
CASSLTSGTAYGYTF
TGTGCCAGCAGTTTAACCTCCGGGACAGCTTATGGCTACACCTTC
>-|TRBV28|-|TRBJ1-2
CASSLSVYGYTF
TGTGCCAGCAGTTTATCTGTCTATGGCTACACCTTC
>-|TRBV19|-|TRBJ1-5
CASSIYRALNQPQHF
TGTGCCAGTAGTATTTACAGGGCCCTAAATCAGCCCCAGCATTTT
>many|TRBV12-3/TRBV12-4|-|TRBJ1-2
CASSLRRYGYTF
TGTGCCAGCAGTCTGCGGCGGTATGGCTACACCTTC
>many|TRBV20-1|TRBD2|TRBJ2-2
CSARDPFGGRAGELFF
TGCAGTGCTAGAGATCCATTCGGCGGGAGGGCCGGGGAGCTGTTTTTT
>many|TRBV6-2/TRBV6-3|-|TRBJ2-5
CASSYRRDGSEETQYF
TGTGCCAGCAGTTACAGACGGGACGGGTCCGAAGAGACCCAGTACTTC
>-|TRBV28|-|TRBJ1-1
CASSLVRFNTEAFF
TGTGCCAGCAGTTTGGTCAGATTTAACACTGAAGCTTTCTTT
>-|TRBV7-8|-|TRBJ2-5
CASSLGLGVETQYF
TGTGCCAGCAGCTTAGGACTAGGAGTGGAGACCCAGTACTTC
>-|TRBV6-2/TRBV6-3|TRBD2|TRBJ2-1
CASRSRTSGSNWNEQFF
TGTGCCAGCAGATCGAGGACTAGCGGGTCTAATTGGAATGAGCAGTTCTTC
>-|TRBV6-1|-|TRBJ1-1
CASSRGRLNTEAFF
TGTGCCAGCTCGCGGGGAAGATTGAACACTGAAGCTTTCTTT
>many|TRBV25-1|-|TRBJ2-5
CASSDDWGQWGTQYF
TGTGCCAGCAGTGACGACTGGGGCCAGTGGGGGACCCAGTACTTC
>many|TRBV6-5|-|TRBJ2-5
CASLDRGTQRGETQYF
TGTGCCAGCCTGGACCGCGGGACACAACGCGGGGAGACCCAGTACTTC
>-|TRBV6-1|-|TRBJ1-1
CASLKSVTEAFF
TGTGCCAGCTTAAAGTCAGTCACTGAAGCTTTCTTT
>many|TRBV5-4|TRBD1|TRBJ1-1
CASQSRGRTEAFF
TGTGCCAGTCAGAGCAGGGGGCGCACTGAAGCTTTCTTT